This passage covers 14 T cell receptor beta chains from one sample sequenced in a study of T cells in Graves' hyperthyroidism and ophthalmopathy. RNA transcripts gave rise to amplified TCR beta CDR3 regions. HTBI primers were used for first-round RT-PCR of the TCR CDR3. Each CDR3 protein is one row after TCRdb ran MiXCR on the multiplex PCR reads. The sample lists a few hundred thousand distinct CDR3 sequences; 13% to 15% were seen once. Sequencing input: blood. All receptors come from a woman younger than 45 with Graves' ophthalmopathy.

This clonotype was counted between two and nine times. A read error may explain this, as a much larger clone is one base away. The V call is TRBV30, the J call TRBJ1-2; D unresolved. The CDR3 loop spans 14 amino acids. The germline V gene encodes CDR1 GTSNPN and CDR2 SVGIG (reference sequence). CDR3 in amino acids: CAWSGKLLVYGNTF. The CDR3 DNA sequence: TGTGCCTGGAGTGGCAAGCTCCTGGTCTATGGCAACACCTTC.

This chain links TRBV19 with TRBJ2-3; D remains ambiguous. Germline V gene lookup returns CDR1 LNHDA and CDR2 SQIVND (reference sequence). The CDR3 is 14 residues long. Trimming shortened V by 6 bases and J by 5 bases, and 15 bases separated the two germline ends. The CDR3 DNA sequence: TGTGCCAGTAGCCCGACAATCGAACGAGATACGCAGTATTTT. This gives the protein CASSPTIERDTQYF.

Worth noting for this clonotype: A much larger clone lies one base from this, so it may be a read error. CDR3 nucleotide sequence: TGTGCCAGCGGTAACAACCTAGGCAGGGGCGAGCAGTACTTC. As protein: CASGNNLGRGEQYF. The chain has TRBV28 and TRBJ2-7; maybe TRBD1 (6 bases). With 8 bases removed from V and 6 bases from J, the gap between germline ends came to 20 bases. The CDR3 length is 14 residues. CDR1 and CDR2 (germline): MDHEN, SYDVKM.

This clonotype was counted many times. The chain recombines TRBV4-1 with TRBJ1-5; no firm D call. The CDR3 spans 15 residues. Trimming pared 0 bases from V and 2 bases from J, leaving 8 bases between. Germline V gene data show CDR1 as MGHRA and CDR2 as YSYEKL. The CDR3 protein is CASSQDGSGNQPQHF. The CDR3, as DNA: TGCGCCAGCAGCCAAGATGGATCGGGCAATCAGCCCCAGCATTTT.

The V and J genes are TRBV12-3 or TRBV12-4 and TRBJ2-6; D is undetermined. The CDR3 contains 15 residues. Trimming removed 2 bases from V and 4 bases from J, with 9 bases in between. The CDR3 region has the DNA TGTGCCAGCAGTTTAATGGGTGTGGGGGCCAACGTCCTGACTTTC. Residues: CASSLMGVGANVLTF.

This clonotype was seen many times. The chain combines TRBV28 with TRBJ1-2; the match to TRBD1 covers 8 bases. Germline V CDR1 and CDR2: MDHEN, SYDVKM. The CDR3 is 17 residues long. The trim removed 11 bases at V and 3 bases at J, leaving 20 bases unmatched. The DNA for the CDR3 is TGTGCCGTACATGAGGACGCGAGCCAGGGGGCGGACTATGGCTACACCTTC. It yields the protein CAVHEDASQGADYGYTF.

In this sample, this clonotype turned up many times. The rearrangement links TRBV20-1 to TRBJ2-1; 11 bases agree with TRBD2. This CDR3 comprises 14 residues. V was clipped by 3 bases and J by 5 bases; unmatched bases: 3. Germline V gives CDR1 DFQATT, CDR2 SNEGSKA (reference sequence). The CDR3 loop is CSARLLAGDNEQFF. CDR3 coding DNA: TGCAGTGCTAGGTTACTAGCGGGGGACAATGAGCAGTTCTTC.

Concerning this clonotype itself: One base away lies a much larger clone, so this may be a sequencing read error. The rearrangement uses TRBV5-1 and TRBJ2-1; 12 nucleotides line up with TRBD2. Looked up from germline, CDR1 is SGHRS and CDR2 is YFSETQ. V dropped 3 bases and J dropped 4; count of bases not matched to a gene: 2. CDR3 length equals 15 residues. The CDR3 is CASSSTSGGYNEQFF. CDR3 DNA: TGCGCCAGCAGCTCGACTAGCGGGGGATACAATGAGCAGTTCTTC.

The chain joins TRBV12-3 or TRBV12-4 to TRBJ2-2; no clear D. The CDR3 covers 13 residues. Between the trimmed V and J ends, which lost 3 bases and 6 bases, there was a span of 8 bases. CDR3 in amino acids: CASSLHGSGELFF. CDR3 DNA sequence: TGTGCCAGCAGTTTGCACGGGTCCGGGGAGCTGTTTTTT.

This clonotype was counted many times. V and J are TRBV5-1 and TRBJ2-1, with 9 positions matching TRBD2. Trimming took 0 bases from V and 8 from J; bases not matched to a gene: 6. Germline CDR1 and CDR2: SGHRS and YFSETQ. The CDR3 length is 15 residues. The CDR3 DNA reads as TGCGCCAGCAGCTTGGTCGCGGGGGGGCTCTATGAGCAGTTCTTC. Translating it yields CASSLVAGGLYEQFF. The full variable domain, rest sourced from reference TRBV5-1 and TRBJ2-1, is KAGVTQTPRYLIKTRGQQVTLSCSPISGHRSVSWYQQTPGQGLQFLFEYFSETQRNKGNFPGRFSGRQFSNSRSEMNVSTLELGDSALYLCASSLVAGGLYEQFFGPGTRLTVL.

The chain carries TRBV6-6 and TRBJ1-3; tentative D call: TRBD1 (6 bases). This CDR3 contains 13 residues. The V gene's germline CDR1 is MNHNY and CDR2 SVGAGI (reference sequence). The ends were cut back, 2 bases at V and 4 bases at J, with 6 bases in the middle. The CDR3 loop is CASSYGQGNTIYF. CDR3 sequence (DNA): TGTGCCAGCAGTTACGGACAGGGAAACACCATATATTTT.

This clonotype was found many times. The rearrangement uses TRBV11-3 and TRBJ2-4; TRBD1 is a possible D gene (5 bases). This CDR3 region has 15 residues. V gave up 0 bases and J gave up 6 bases, with 12 bases separating them. Looked up from germline, CDR1 is SGHNT and CDR2 is YENEEA. CDR3 loop: CASSLDGATSNIQYF. CDR3 sequence (DNA): TGTGCCAGCAGCTTAGATGGGGCTACCTCAAACATTCAGTACTTC.

About this clonotype itself: A much larger clone differs from this one at a single base, so this may be a read error. No DNA is shown, since the ends of the CDR3 on it are uncertain; the CDR3 is the one TCRdb lists. This chain uses TRBV29-1 with TRBJ2-1; the table's D call of TRBD1 was not tested on the DNA. Germline-derived CDR1 and CDR2 are SQVTM and ANQGSEA. From its first to its last residue, the CDR3 has 13 amino acids. CDR3 residues: CSVVGGGNNERFF.

This clonotype was seen ten or more times. V gene TRBV2 combines with J gene TRBJ1-5, with 7 bases lining up with TRBD1. The germline gives CDR1 SNHLY, CDR2 FYNNEI. V shed 5 bases and J 1 base; nucleotides not matched to a gene: 5. This CDR3 region has 15 residues. The CDR3 sequence: CASSLGGPSNQPQHF. The CDR3 DNA is TGTGCCAGCAGTCTAGGGGGCCCGAGCAATCAGCCCCAGCATTTT.